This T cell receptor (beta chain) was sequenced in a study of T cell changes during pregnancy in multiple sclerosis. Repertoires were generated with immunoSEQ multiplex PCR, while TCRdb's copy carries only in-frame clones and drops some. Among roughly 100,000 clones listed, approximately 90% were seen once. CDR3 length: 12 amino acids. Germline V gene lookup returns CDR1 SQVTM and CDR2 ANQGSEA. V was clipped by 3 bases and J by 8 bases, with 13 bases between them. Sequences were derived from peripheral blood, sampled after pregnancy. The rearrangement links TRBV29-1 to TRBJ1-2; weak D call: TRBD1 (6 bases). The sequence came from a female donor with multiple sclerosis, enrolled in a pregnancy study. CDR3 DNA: TGCAGCGTTGAGACAGGACTGGAGGGCTACACCTTC. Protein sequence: CSVETGLEGYTF.